This T cell receptor beta chain was observed in a study of identical twins. Overall study results and limits: Out-of-frame alpha sequences common to twins were enriched for low generation probability.

Trimming shortened V by 5 bases and J by 7 bases, and 21 bases separated the two germline ends. CDR1 is SGHAT, CDR2 FQNNGV, per germline. The CDR3 extends over 16 amino acids. Each CDR3 protein gets one entry after TCRdb re-called the 5' RACE reads with MiXCR. This table holds 450,000 or so distinct CDR3 sequences, 13% to 15% found once. Notes on this clonotype: The target antigen is unknown.

These data were also reused for a study on yellow fever vaccine responses in identical twins. That source reports: Reportedly, twins showed a vaccine T cell response that looked partly convergent and partly personalized.

V is TRBV11-2 and J is TRBJ2-1, with D maybe TRBD2 (6 bases). The sequence was collected from a woman aged 18-35 years in good health. The material sequenced was CD4+ T cells sorted from blood. The DNA for the CDR3 is TGTGCCAGCAGCCCAGACCGGACGCCCGGGAGAAATGAGCAGTTCTTC. Its translation: CASSPDRTPGRNEQFF.